Sequencing of this TCR beta chain was carried out in a study of immune heterogeneity within non-small cell lung tumors. Whole-study context: With respect to histology, the tumors encompassed a few squamous cell carcinomas, some ten non-squamous carcinomas and 1 not otherwise specified. Overall study findings and caveats: Some T-cell receptor beta clonotypes occurred at high frequency. These high-frequency clonotypes were largely distinct between individual patients.

CDR3 of TCR beta was amplified by multiplex PCR that used 32 V and 13 J primers. Using its own MiXCR run on the multiplex PCR reads, TCRdb lists one record per CDR3 protein. This repertoire shows about 2,000 distinct CDR3 sequences, roughly 24% found once; its top ten account for more than 7.5%. Bulk tumor genomic DNA was the template, and each sample received 450 to 750 ng. Several far-apart biopsies were taken per primary tumor during surgery. Those enrolled were patients newly diagnosed with untreated non-small cell lung cancer and undergoing curative surgery. Those donating were patients (newly diagnosed with non-small cell lung cancer) who were having surgery with curative intent. The germline gives CDR1 LGHNA, CDR2 YSLEER. Trimming removed 0 bases at V and 1 base at J, with 8 bases between. The length of the CDR3 is 15 residues. In the case of this clonotype: Its antigen is currently unknown.

The clonotype was recovered from a woman aged 55-75 years with non-small cell lung cancer. Sequencing used lung tumor tissue. V and J are TRBV4-3 and TRBJ2-3; D possibly corresponds to TRBD2 (5 bases). CDR3 amino acids: CASSQEERRTDTQYF. In DNA, the CDR3 is TGCGCCAGCAGCCAAGAGGAGCGGCGCACAGATACGCAGTATTTT.